The present T cell receptor beta chain was sequenced within a study of T cell responses to AZD1222 COVID-19 vaccine. General study findings and limits: A rise in Spike-specific TCR breadth and depth followed two AZD1222 doses. It was only a handful of AZD1222 recipients who were seropositive at baseline.

Concerning this clone itself: Its target is not known.

The CDR3 is 13 amino acids. CDR1 is MNHEY and CDR2 is SVGAGI in the germline V gene. With 7 bases clipped from V and 8 bases from J, the junction kept 8 bases outside the gene matches. This table comes from immunoSEQ multiplex PCR, and its TCRdb copy is limited to in-frame clones, with some not included. The sample holds some 96,000 clones; around 87% are singletons and the top ten take 4.2%. The clonotype comes from an adult in good health. The material sequenced was peripheral blood, taken on day 0 of MenACWY control vaccination. The chain has TRBV6-5 and TRBJ2-1; 7 bases fit TRBD1. The CDR3 loop reads CASTPDRADEQFF. The CDR3 bases are TGTGCCAGCACCCCCGACAGGGCTGATGAGCAGTTCTTC.